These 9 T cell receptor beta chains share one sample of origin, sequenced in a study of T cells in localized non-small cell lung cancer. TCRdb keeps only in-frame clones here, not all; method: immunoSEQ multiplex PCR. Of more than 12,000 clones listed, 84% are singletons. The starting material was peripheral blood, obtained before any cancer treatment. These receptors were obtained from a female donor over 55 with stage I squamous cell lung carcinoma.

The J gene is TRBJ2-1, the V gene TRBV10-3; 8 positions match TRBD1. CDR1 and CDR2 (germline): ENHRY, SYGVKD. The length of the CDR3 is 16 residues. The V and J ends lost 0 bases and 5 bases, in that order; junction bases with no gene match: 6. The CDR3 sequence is CAISESGTGSNNEQFF. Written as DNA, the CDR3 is TGTGCCATCAGTGAGTCCGGGACAGGCTCTAACAATGAGCAGTTCTTC.

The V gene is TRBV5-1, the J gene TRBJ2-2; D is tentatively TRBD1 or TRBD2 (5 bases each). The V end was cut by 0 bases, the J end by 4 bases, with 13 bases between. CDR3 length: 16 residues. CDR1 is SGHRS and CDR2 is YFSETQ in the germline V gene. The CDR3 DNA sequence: TGCGCCAGCAGCTTGGGAGTCTCTGGGGGCACCGGGGAGCTGTTTTTT. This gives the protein CASSLGVSGGTGELFF.

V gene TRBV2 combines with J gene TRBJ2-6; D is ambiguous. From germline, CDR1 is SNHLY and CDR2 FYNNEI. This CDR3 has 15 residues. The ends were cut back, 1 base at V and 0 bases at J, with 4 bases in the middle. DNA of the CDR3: TGTGCCAGCAGTGAAGGGTTCTCTGGGGCCAACGTCCTGACTTTC. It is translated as CASSEGFSGANVLTF.

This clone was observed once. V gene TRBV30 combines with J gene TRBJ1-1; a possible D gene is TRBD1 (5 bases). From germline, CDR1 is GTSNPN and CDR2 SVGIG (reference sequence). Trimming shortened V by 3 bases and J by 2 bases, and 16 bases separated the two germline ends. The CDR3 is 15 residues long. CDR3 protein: CAWRIPGTRNTEAFF. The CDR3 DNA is TGTGCCTGGAGAATTCCGGGGACCAGAAACACTGAAGCTTTCTTT.

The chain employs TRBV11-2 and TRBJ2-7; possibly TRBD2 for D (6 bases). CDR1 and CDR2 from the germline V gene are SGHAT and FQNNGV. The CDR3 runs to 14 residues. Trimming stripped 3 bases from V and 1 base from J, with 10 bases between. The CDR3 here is CASSLGGFSYEQYF. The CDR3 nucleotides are TGTGCCAGCAGCTTGGGGGGATTTTCCTACGAGCAGTACTTC.

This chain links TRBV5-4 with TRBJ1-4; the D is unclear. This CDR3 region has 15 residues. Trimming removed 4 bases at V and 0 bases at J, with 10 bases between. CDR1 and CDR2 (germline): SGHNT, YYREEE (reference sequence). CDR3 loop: CASSARATTNEKLFF. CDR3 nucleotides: TGTGCCAGCAGCGCCCGGGCTACAACTAATGAAAAACTGTTTTTT.

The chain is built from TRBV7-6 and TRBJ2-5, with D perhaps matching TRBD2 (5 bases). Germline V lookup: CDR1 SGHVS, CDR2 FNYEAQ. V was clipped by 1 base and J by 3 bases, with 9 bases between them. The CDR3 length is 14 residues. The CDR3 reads CASSLDGDEETQYF. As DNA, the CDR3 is TGTGCCAGCAGCTTAGACGGGGATGAAGAGACCCAGTACTTC. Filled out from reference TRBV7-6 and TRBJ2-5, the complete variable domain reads GAGVSQSPRYKVTKRGQDVALRCDPISGHVSLYWYRQALGQGPEFLTYFNYEAQQDKSGLPNDRFSAERPEGSISTLTIQRTEQRDSAMYRCASSLDGDEETQYFGPGTRLLVL.

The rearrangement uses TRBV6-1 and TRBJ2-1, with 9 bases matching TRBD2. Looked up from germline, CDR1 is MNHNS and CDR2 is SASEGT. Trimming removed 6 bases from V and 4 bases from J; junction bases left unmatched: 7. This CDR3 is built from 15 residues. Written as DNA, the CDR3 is TGTGCCAGCAGGGAGAGCGGGGGGCCTTACAATGAGCAGTTCTTC. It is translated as CASRESGGPYNEQFF.

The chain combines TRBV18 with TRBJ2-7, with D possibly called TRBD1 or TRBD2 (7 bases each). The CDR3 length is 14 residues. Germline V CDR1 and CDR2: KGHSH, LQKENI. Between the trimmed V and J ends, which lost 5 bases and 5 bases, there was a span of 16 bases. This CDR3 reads CASSAQGRDNEQYF. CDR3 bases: TGTGCCAGCTCAGCACAGGGGAGGGATAACGAGCAGTACTTC.